This T cell receptor (beta chain) derives from a study of blood T cell repertoires in COVID-19. Turning to the study itself: Samples came from the United States, Italy and Spain, spanning acute and convalescent COVID-19.

Recovery among Cohort 3 donors was established by two negative PCRs, clearance, or symptom resolution. On this clone: This specimen includes other DNA sequences encoding the same CDR3.

The V end lost 2 bases, the J end lost 9 bases, and 8 bases lay between the germline ends. The CDR3 extends over 11 amino acids. Germline V gives CDR1 SGHRS, CDR2 YFSETQ. Clones were read by immunoSEQ multiplex PCR, and TCRdb kept only the in-frame ones, dropping some. The data show 350,000 to 400,000 clones, roughly nine tenths seen once. This receptor was obtained from a man younger than 30 who had recovered from COVID-19. The sample comprised PBMCs or T cells enriched from blood (not recorded which). The chain combines TRBV5-1 with TRBJ1-2; possibly TRBD1 for D (6 bases). The CDR3 sequence is CASSLQGRYTF. DNA for the CDR3: TGCGCCAGCAGCTTACAGGGCCGCTACACCTTC. The whole variable domain, remainder taken from reference TRBV5-1 and TRBJ1-2, is KAGVTQTPRYLIKTRGQQVTLSCSPISGHRSVSWYQQTPGQGLQFLFEYFSETQRNKGNFPGRFSGRQFSNSRSEMNVSTLELGDSALYLCASSLQGRYTFGSGTRLTVV.